This T cell receptor beta chain was sequenced in a study of T and B cells in COVID-19 patients. The study's findings and limits: Patients with COVID-19 reportedly showed strongly skewed T cell receptor beta variable and joining gene usage.

This clonotype came up a few times. Its antigen is unidentified. Germline CDR1 and CDR2: MNHEY and SMNVEV (reference sequence). The CDR3 runs 13 residues. Trimming took 0 bases from V and 5 from J, leaving 6 bases between them. TRB was amplified from roughly 250-500 ng of blood genomic DNA. BIOMED2 TRB-A/B primer pools were used in multiplex TRB PCR. TCRdb recomputed calls from the multiplex PCR reads with MiXCR, one row per CDR3 protein. The sample lists 22,000 or so distinct CDR3 sequences; under 30% were seen once. Sequencing was done on a sample of blood. J is TRBJ2-3 and V is TRBV27; unclear D gene. The TCR was taken from a human donor who had recovered from COVID-19. In nucleotides, the CDR3 is TGTGCCAGCAGTTTATCGCTAGGAGATACGCAGTATTTT. Its translation: CASSLSLGDTQYF.